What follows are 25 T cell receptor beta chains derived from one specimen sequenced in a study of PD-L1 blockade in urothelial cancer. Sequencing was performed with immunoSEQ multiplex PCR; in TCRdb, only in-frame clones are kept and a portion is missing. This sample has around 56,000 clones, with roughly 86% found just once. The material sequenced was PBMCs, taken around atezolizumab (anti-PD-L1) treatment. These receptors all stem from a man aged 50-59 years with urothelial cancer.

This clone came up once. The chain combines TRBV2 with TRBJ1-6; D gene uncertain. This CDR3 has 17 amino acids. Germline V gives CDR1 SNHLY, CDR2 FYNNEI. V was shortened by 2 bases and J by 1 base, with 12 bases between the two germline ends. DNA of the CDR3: TGTGCCAGCAGTGAATGGTCAGGATATTCCTATAATTCACCCCTCCACTTT. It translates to CASSEWSGYSYNSPLHF.

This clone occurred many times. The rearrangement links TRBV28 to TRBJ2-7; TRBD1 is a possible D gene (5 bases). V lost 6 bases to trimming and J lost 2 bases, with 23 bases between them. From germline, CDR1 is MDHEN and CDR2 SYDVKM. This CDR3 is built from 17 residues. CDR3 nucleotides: TGTGCCAGCAGCCACCCCGCTCCTCAGGGTATCACCTACGAGCAGTACTTC. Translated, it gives CASSHPAPQGITYEQYF. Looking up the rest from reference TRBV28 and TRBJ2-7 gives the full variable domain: DVKVTQSSRYLVKRTGEKVFLECVQDMDHENMFWYRQDPGLGLRLIYFSYDVKMKEKGDIPEGYSVSREKKERFSLILESASTNQTSMYLCASSHPAPQGITYEQYFGPGTRLTVT.

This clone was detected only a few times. The CDR3 nucleotides are TGCAGCGGGCGGACGGAGGGGGAGACCCAGTACTTC. Protein product: CSGRTEGETQYF. This chain links TRBV29-1 with TRBJ2-5; D possibly corresponds to TRBD2 (6 bases). Germline-derived CDR1 and CDR2 are SQVTM and ANQGSEA. The CDR3 is made up of 12 amino acids. Trimming left V 7 bases short and J 5 bases short, with 14 bases between. The full variable domain, completed using reference TRBV29-1 and TRBJ2-5, is SAVISQKPSRDICQRGTSLTIQCQVDSQVTMMFWYRQQPGQSLTLIATANQGSEATYESGFVIDKFPISRPNLTFSTLTVSNMSPEDSSIYLCSGRTEGETQYFGPGTRLLVL.

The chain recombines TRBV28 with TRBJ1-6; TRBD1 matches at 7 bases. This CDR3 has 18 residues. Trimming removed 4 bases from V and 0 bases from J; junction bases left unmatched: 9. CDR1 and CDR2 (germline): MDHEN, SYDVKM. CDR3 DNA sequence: TGTGCCAGCAGTTCCCAGAAGGGGGCGGGCTCCTATAATTCACCCCTCCACTTT. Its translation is CASSSQKGAGSYNSPLHF.

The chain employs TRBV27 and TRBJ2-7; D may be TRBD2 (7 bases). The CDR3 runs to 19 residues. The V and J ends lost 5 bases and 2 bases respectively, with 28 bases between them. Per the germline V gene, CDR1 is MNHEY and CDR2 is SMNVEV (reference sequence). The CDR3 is CASSLQAYSGGGAAYEQYF. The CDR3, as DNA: TGTGCCAGCAGTCTCCAAGCCTATTCTGGGGGGGGCGCAGCCTACGAGCAGTACTTC.

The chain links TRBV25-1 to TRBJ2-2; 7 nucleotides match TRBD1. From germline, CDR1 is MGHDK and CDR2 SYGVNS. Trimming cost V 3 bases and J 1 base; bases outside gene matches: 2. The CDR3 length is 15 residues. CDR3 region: CASSEGQMNTGELFF. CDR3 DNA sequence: TGTGCCAGCAGTGAGGGACAGATGAACACCGGGGAGCTGTTTTTT.

Here the CDR3 reads CASSLIGLAASTDTQYF. Written as DNA, the CDR3 is TGTGCCAGCAGCTTGATCGGACTAGCGGCTAGCACAGATACGCAGTATTTT. The chain has TRBV28 and TRBJ2-3; 10 nucleotides agree with TRBD2. V gave up 6 bases and J gave up 0 bases; unmatched junction bases: 9. Germline assignment: CDR1 MDHEN and CDR2 SYDVKM. This CDR3 region has 17 residues. The full variable domain, its missing parts supplied by reference TRBV28 and TRBJ2-3, is DVKVTQSSRYLVKRTGEKVFLECVQDMDHENMFWYRQDPGLGLRLIYFSYDVKMKEKGDIPEGYSVSREKKERFSLILESASTNQTSMYLCASSLIGLAASTDTQYFGPGTRLTVL.

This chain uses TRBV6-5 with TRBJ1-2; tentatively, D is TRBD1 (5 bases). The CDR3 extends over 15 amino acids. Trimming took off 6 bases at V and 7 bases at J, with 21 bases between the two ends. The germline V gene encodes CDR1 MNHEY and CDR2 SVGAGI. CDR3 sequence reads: CASRKGLFKLGGYTF. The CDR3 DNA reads TGTGCCAGCAGGAAGGGACTCTTTAAATTAGGTGGCTACACCTTC.

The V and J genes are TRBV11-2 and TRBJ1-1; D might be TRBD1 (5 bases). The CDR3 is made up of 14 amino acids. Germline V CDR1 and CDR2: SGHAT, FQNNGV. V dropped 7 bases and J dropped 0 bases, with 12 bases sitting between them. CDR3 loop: CASTLRGVNTEAFF. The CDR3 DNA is TGTGCCAGCACCCTCCGGGGGGTGAACACTGAAGCTTTCTTT.

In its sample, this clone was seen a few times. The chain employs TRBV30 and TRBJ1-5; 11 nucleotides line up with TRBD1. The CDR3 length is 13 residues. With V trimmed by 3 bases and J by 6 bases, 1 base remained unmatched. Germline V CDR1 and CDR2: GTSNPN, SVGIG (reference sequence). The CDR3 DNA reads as TGTGCCTGGAGCGGACAGGGGGCTCAGCCCCAGCATTTT. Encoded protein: CAWSGQGAQPQHF. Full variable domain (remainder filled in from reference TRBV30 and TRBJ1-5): SQTIHQWPATLVQPVGSPLSLECTVEGTSNPNLYWYRQAAGRGLQLLFYSVGIGQISSEVPQNLSASRPQDRQFILSSKKLLLSDSGFYLCAWSGQGAQPQHFGDGTRLSIL.

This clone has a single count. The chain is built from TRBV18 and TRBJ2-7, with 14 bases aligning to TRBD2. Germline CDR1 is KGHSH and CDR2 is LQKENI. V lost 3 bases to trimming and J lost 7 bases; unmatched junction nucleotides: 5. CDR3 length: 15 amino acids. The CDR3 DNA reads TGTGCCAGCTCACCGGGACTAGCGGGAGTGTGGGAGCAGTACTTC. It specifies CASSPGLAGVWEQYF. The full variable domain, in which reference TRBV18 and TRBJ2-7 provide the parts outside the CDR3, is NAGVMQNPRHLVRRRGQEARLRCSPMKGHSHVYWYRQLPEEGLKFMVYLQKENIIDESGMPKERFSAEFPKEGPSILRIQQVVRGDSAAYFCASSPGLAGVWEQYFGPGTRLTVT.

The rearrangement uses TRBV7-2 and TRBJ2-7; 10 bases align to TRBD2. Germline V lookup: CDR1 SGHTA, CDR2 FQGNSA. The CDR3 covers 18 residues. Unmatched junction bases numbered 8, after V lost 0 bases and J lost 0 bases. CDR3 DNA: TGTGCCAGCAGCTTAGCGCCTAGCGGGAGACGAAGCTCCTACGAGCAGTACTTC. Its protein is CASSLAPSGRRSSYEQYF.

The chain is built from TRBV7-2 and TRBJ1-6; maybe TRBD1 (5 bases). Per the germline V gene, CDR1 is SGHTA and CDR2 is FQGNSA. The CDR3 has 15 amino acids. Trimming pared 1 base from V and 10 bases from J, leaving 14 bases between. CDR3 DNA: TGTGCCAGCAGCTTAGAAGGGGTATCTTGGTCACCCCTCCACTTT. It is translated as CASSLEGVSWSPLHF. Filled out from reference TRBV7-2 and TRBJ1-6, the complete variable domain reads GAGVSQSPSNKVTEKGKDVELRCDPISGHTALYWYRQSLGQGLEFLIYFQGNSAPDKSGLPSDRFSAERTGGSVSTLTIQRTQQEDSAVYLCASSLEGVSWSPLHFGNGTRLTVT.

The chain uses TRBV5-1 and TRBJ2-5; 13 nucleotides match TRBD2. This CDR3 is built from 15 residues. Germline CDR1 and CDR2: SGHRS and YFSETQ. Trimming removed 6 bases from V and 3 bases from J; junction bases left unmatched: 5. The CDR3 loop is CASTLAGGPEETQYF. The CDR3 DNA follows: TGCGCCAGCACACTAGCGGGAGGGCCCGAAGAGACCCAGTACTTC.

CDR3 loop: CATSRVMSSPLHEQFF. Here the CDR3 DNA reads TGTGCCACCAGCAGAGTCATGAGTTCTCCCCTCCATGAGCAGTTCTTC. V is TRBV15 and J is TRBJ2-1, with D hard to call. The germline V gene encodes CDR1 LNHNV and CDR2 YYDKDF (reference sequence). V lost 1 base and J lost 8, with 18 bases in between. The CDR3 spans 16 residues. Full variable domain (missing parts from reference TRBV15 and TRBJ2-1): DAMVIQNPRYQVTQFGKPVTLSCSQTLNHNVMYWYQQKSSQAPKLLFHYYDKDFNNEADTPDNFQSRRPNTSFCFLDIRSPGLGDTAMYLCATSRVMSSPLHEQFFGPGTRLTVL.

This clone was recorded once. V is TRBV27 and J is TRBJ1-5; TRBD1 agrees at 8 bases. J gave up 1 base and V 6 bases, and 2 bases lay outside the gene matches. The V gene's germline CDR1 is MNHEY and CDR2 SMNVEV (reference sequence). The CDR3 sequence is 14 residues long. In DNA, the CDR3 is TGTGCCAGCAGGCGGACAGGGAGCAATCAGCCCCAGCATTTT. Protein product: CASRRTGSNQPQHF.

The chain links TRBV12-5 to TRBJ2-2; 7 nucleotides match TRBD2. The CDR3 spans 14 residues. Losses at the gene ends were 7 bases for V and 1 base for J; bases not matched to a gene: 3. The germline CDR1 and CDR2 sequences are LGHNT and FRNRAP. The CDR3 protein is CASATGGNTGELFF. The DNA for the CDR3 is TGTGCTAGTGCGACGGGGGGGAACACCGGGGAGCTGTTTTTT. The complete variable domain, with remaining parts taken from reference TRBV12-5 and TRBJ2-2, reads DARVTQTPRHKVTEMGQEVTMRCQPILGHNTVFWYRQTMMQGLELLAYFRNRAPLDDSGMPKDRFSAEMPDATLATLKIQPSEPRDSAVYFCASATGGNTGELFFGEGSRLTVL.

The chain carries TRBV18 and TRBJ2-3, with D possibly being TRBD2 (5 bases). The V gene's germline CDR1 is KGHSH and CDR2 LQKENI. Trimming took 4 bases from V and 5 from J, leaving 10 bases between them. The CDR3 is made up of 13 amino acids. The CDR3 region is CASSLTEGDTQYF. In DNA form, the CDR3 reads TGTGCCAGCTCACTCACCGAGGGAGATACGCAGTATTTT.

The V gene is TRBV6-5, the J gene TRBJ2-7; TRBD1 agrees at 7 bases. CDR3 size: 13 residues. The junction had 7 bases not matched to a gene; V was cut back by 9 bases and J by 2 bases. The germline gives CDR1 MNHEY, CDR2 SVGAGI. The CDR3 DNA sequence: TGTGCCAGGCCGCGACAGGGCACCTACGAGCAGTACTTC. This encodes CARPRQGTYEQYF.

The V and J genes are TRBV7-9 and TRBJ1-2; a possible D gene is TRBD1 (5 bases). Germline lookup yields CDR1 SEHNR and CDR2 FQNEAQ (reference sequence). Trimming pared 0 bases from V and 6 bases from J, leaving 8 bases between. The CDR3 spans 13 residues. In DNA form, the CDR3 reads TGTGCCAGCAGCTTAGCGATAGGGGATGGCTACACCTTC. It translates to CASSLAIGDGYTF.

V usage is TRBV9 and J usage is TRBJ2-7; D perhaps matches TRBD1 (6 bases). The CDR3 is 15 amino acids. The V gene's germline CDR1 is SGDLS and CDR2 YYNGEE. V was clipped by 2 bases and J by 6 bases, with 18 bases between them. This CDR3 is CASSVQQGHAGEQYF. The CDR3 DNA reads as TGTGCCAGCAGCGTTCAACAGGGCCATGCGGGCGAGCAGTACTTC.

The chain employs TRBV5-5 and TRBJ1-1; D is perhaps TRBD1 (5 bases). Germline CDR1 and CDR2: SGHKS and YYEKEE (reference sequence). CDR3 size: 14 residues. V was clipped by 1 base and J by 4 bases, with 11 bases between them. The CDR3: CASSLLDSRTEAFF. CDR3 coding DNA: TGTGCCAGCAGCTTGTTAGACAGTCGCACTGAAGCTTTCTTT.

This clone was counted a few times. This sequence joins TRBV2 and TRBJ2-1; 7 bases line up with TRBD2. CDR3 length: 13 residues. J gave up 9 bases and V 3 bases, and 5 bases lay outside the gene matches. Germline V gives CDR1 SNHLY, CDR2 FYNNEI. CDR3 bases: TGTGCCAGCAGTGAGGTCCGGACTAGTGAGCAGTTCTTC. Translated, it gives CASSEVRTSEQFF.

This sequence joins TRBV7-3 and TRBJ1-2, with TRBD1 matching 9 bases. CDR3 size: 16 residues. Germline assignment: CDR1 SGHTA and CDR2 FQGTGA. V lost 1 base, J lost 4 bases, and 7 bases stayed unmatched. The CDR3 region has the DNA TGTGCCAGCAGCTTAATGGGAGGGACAGGGAGCTATGGCTACACCTTC. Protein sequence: CASSLMGGTGSYGYTF. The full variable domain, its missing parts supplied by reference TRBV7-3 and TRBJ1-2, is GAGVSQTPSNKVTEKGKYVELRCDPISGHTALYWYRQSLGQGPEFLIYFQGTGAADDSGLPNDRFFAVRPEGSVSTLKIQRTERGDSAVYLCASSLMGGTGSYGYTFGSGTRLTVV.

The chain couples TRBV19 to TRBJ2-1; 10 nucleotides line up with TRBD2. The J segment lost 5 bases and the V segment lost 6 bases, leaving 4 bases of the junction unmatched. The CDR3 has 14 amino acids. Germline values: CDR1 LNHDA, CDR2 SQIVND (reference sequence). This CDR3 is CASRAGGFNNEQFF. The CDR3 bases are TGTGCCAGTAGAGCGGGAGGGTTCAACAATGAGCAGTTCTTC.